The clone carrying this T cell receptor (beta chain) was seen many times. The target antigen is unknown. This CDR3 is 14 amino acids long. Germline assignment: CDR1 MNHNS and CDR2 SASEGT. The V segment lost 7 bases and the J segment 2 bases; nucleotides outside the gene matches: 4. The investigators amplified TCR beta CDR3 regions from RNA transcripts. Primed by the HTBI set, a first-round RT-PCR was run on the TCR CDR3. TCRdb processed the multiplex PCR reads anew with MiXCR; each CDR3 protein has one entry. The repertoire includes under 400,000 distinct CDR3 sequences, approximately 13% of them detected once, and 9% to 9.5% sits in the top ten. The data were obtained in a study of T cells in Graves' hyperthyroidism and ophthalmopathy. Used for diagnoses were clinical symptoms, serum thyroxine and TRAb, thyroid ultrasound and orbital computed tomography. Study-wide findings and caveats: Blood shared most expanded thyroid clonotypes above 0.001.

The clonotype comes from a woman between 18 and 29 years old with Graves' hyperthyroidism. The source material was blood. The genes are TRBV6-1 and TRBJ2-3; 9 bases match TRBD2. CDR3 sequence: CASNSGRITDTQYF. The CDR3 DNA sequence: TGTGCCAGCAACAGCGGGAGGATCACAGATACGCAGTATTTT.